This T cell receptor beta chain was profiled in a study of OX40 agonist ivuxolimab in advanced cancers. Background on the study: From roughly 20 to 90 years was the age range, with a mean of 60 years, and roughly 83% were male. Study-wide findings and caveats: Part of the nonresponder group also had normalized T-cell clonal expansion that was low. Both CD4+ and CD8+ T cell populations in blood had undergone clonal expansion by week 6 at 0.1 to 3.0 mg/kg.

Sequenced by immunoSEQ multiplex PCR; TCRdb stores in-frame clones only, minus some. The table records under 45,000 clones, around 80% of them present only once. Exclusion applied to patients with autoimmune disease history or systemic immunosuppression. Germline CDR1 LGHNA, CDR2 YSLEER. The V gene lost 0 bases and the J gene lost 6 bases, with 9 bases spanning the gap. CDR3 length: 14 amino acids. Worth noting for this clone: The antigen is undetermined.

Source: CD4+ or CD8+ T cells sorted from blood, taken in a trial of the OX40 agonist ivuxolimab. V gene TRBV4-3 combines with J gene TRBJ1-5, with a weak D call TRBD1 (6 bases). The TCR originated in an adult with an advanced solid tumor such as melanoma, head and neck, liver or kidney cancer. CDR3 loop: CASSQEGGGQPQHF. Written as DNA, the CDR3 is TGCGCCAGCAGCCAAGAAGGAGGGGGTCAGCCCCAGCATTTT.